A single sample is the source of the 9 T cell receptor beta chains below, sequenced in a study of OX40 agonist ivuxolimab in advanced cancers. The assay was immunoSEQ multiplex PCR, and TCRdb's table has in-frame clones only and misses some. Of 20,000 to 25,000 clones listed, 70% to 85% were seen once; the top ten hold 31%. Sequencing was performed on CD4+ or CD8+ T cells sorted from blood, taken in a trial of the OX40 agonist ivuxolimab. These receptor sequences come from an adult with an advanced solid tumor such as melanoma, head and neck, liver or kidney cancer.

The rearrangement links TRBV7-9 to TRBJ2-1, with D unclear. V dropped 3 bases and J dropped 6 bases, with 15 bases sitting between them. CDR3 length: 15 residues. Germline V CDR1 and CDR2: SEHNR, FQNEAQ (reference sequence). CDR3 in DNA: TGTGCCAGCAGCTTTGTCGGGTTGATGATCAATGAGCAGTTCTTC. This sequence encodes CASSFVGLMINEQFF.

The V call is TRBV28, the J call TRBJ2-7, with 9 nucleotides matching TRBD1. CDR3 length equals 14 residues. The junction had 9 bases not matched to a gene; V was cut back by 7 bases and J by 5 bases. Germline CDR1 reads MDHEN; CDR2 reads SYDVKM. CDR3 sequence (DNA): TGTGCCAGCACCCTGACCGGGACAGGGAACGAGCAGTACTTC. This sequence encodes CASTLTGTGNEQYF.

V is TRBV7-8 and J is TRBJ2-7, with TRBD2 matching 9 bases. V lost 2 bases, J lost 2 bases, and 4 bases stayed unmatched. The CDR3 runs to 15 residues. Germline assignment: CDR1 SGHVS and CDR2 FQNEAQ. The CDR3 loop reads CASSLWAGGTYEQYF. CDR3 nucleotides: TGTGCCAGCAGCTTATGGGCGGGAGGGACCTACGAGCAGTACTTC. The variable domain in full, completed from reference TRBV7-8 and TRBJ2-7, reads GAGVSQSPRYKVAKRGQDVALRCDPISGHVSLFWYQQALGQGPEFLTYFQNEAQLDKSGLPSDRFFAERPEGSVSTLKIQRTQQEDSAVYLCASSLWAGGTYEQYFGPGTRLTVT.

The chain links TRBV7-8 to TRBJ2-2, with TRBD2 identical over 11 bases. The CDR3 loop spans 17 amino acids. V lost 4 bases, J lost 1 base, and 5 bases stayed unmatched. CDR1 is SGHVS, CDR2 FQNEAQ, per germline. The CDR3: CASSSGTSGMNTGELFF. CDR3 sequence (DNA): TGTGCCAGCAGCTCCGGGACTAGCGGAATGAACACCGGGGAGCTGTTTTTT.

Relative to its sample, this clone is large. This chain connects TRBV4-2 to TRBJ2-2, with 10 bases identical to TRBD2. V was clipped by 2 bases and J by 3 bases; unmatched bases: 0. Germline V gene data show CDR1 as LGHNA and CDR2 as YNFKEQ. The CDR3 length is 15 residues. Here the CDR3 DNA reads TGTGCCAGCAGCCAACTAGCGGGAGACACCGGGGAGCTGTTTTTT. This translates into CASSQLAGDTGELFF.

The chain couples TRBV5-1 to TRBJ1-3; D might be TRBD1 (6 bases). The germline V gene encodes CDR1 SGHRS and CDR2 YFSETQ. The CDR3 is 14 residues long. V shed 5 bases and J shed 3 bases, with 12 bases lying between them. The CDR3 sequence: CASRDSFSGNTIYF. Written as DNA, the CDR3 is TGCGCCAGCAGGGACAGTTTCAGTGGAAACACCATATATTTT.

The genes are TRBV18 and TRBJ2-7; D might be TRBD2 (6 bases). Trimming removed 6 bases at V and 7 bases at J, with 22 bases between. The V gene's germline CDR1 is KGHSH and CDR2 LQKENI. The CDR3 consists of 15 residues. Here the CDR3 DNA reads TGTGCCAGCTCTAGTCCGGGAGCCCCGACTGGTGAGCAGTACTTC. Its translation: CASSSPGAPTGEQYF.

This clone was seen just once. DNA of the CDR3: TGTGCCAGCAGTATGGGACCCTGGGGGACGGATTTCTTT. Protein product: CASSMGPWGTDFF. The chain links TRBV27 to TRBJ1-1, with a possible D match to TRBD1 (5 bases). The V end lost 5 bases, the J end lost 13 bases, and 20 bases lay between the germline ends. This CDR3 spans 13 amino acids. The germline V gene has CDR1 MNHEY and CDR2 SMNVEV (reference sequence).

This chain links TRBV5-6 with TRBJ2-1; 14 nucleotides agree with TRBD2. The length of the CDR3 is 19 residues. From germline, CDR1 is SGHDT and CDR2 YYEEEE. The junction had 17 bases not matched to a gene; V was cut back by 2 bases and J by 10 bases. The CDR3 region is CASSLPGPTFGLAGGEQFF. For the CDR3, the DNA is TGTGCCAGCAGCTTACCGGGACCGACCTTTGGACTAGCGGGGGGAGAGCAGTTCTTC.